A selection of T cell receptor beta chains follows, all from one sample in a study of blood T cell repertoires in COVID-19. Libraries were prepared by immunoSEQ multiplex PCR; TCRdb keeps only in-frame clonotypes and omits some of them. In the table there are about 140,000 clones, approximately 83% of which are singletons. Sequenced input: peripheral blood. These receptors all come from a human donor in a cohort sampled during active COVID-19. The CDR3 runs from the conserved cysteine through the conserved F or W. A D gene is named only where the DNA matches it firmly.

v_gene: TRBV27; d_gene: TRBD1; j_gene: TRBJ1-1; CDR3aa: CASSPYRGMNTEAFF
v_gene: TRBV6-5; d_gene: NA; j_gene: TRBJ2-5; CDR3aa: CASSYDPGQQETQYF
v_gene: TRBV19; d_gene: TRBD1; j_gene: TRBJ1-2; CDR3aa: CASSPQFLDRSKVNYGYTF
v_gene: TRBV19; d_gene: TRBD1; j_gene: TRBJ1-6; CDR3aa: CASSRGQGRGSPLHF
v_gene: TRBV19; d_gene: TRBD2; j_gene: TRBJ2-3; CDR3aa: CASSIDLSGLAGGSNTQYF
v_gene: TRBV7-6; d_gene: NA; j_gene: TRBJ2-5; CDR3aa: CASSSTGTLSQETQYF
v_gene: TRBV11-2; d_gene: NA; j_gene: TRBJ1-5; CDR3aa: CASSLSGDQPQHF
v_gene: TRBV18; d_gene: TRBD2; j_gene: TRBJ2-1; CDR3aa: CASSPPTSGPSYNEQFF
v_gene: TRBV24-1; d_gene: TRBD1; j_gene: TRBJ2-7; CDR3aa: CATSDQTGSYEQYF
v_gene: TRBV27; d_gene: NA; j_gene: TRBJ2-1; CDR3aa: CASSADSYNEQFF
v_gene: TRBV3-1/TRBV3-2; d_gene: NA; j_gene: TRBJ1-1; CDR3aa: CASSPRGERTEAFF
v_gene: TRBV5-8; d_gene: NA; j_gene: TRBJ2-1; CDR3aa: CASSLPFRQDHNEQFF
v_gene: TRBV7-9; d_gene: NA; j_gene: TRBJ1-2; CDR3aa: CASTPRGNYGYTF
v_gene: TRBV2; d_gene: NA; j_gene: TRBJ2-1; CDR3aa: CASSSDKVLF
v_gene: TRBV4-2; d_gene: NA; j_gene: NA; CDR3aa: CASSQDYEQYF
v_gene: TRBV7-7; d_gene: NA; j_gene: TRBJ2-1; CDR3aa: CASSLTDLNEQFF
v_gene: TRBV12-5; d_gene: NA; j_gene: TRBJ2-7; CDR3aa: CASGLAPWGHPYEQYF
v_gene: TRBV5-1; d_gene: TRBD2; j_gene: TRBJ2-7; CDR3aa: CASSLWTSGGASYEQYF
v_gene: TRBV19; d_gene: NA; j_gene: TRBJ2-1; CDR3aa: CASENSGNEQFF
v_gene: TRBV15; d_gene: NA; j_gene: TRBJ1-5; CDR3aa: CATSPGGVRQPQHF
v_gene: TRBV7-9; d_gene: TRBD1; j_gene: TRBJ1-1; CDR3aa: CASSLGTGEGGAFF
v_gene: TRBV24-1; d_gene: NA; j_gene: TRBJ2-2; CDR3aa: CATSSVQGTGELFF
v_gene: TRBV27; d_gene: NA; j_gene: TRBJ2-2; CDR3aa: CASTIFGVGGIGELFF
v_gene: TRBV29-1; d_gene: TRBD2; j_gene: TRBJ2-5; CDR3aa: CSVELAAKTQYF
v_gene: TRBV3-1/TRBV3-2; d_gene: NA; j_gene: TRBJ2-7; CDR3aa: CASSQSSLFEQYF
v_gene: TRBV5-4; d_gene: NA; j_gene: TRBJ1-4; CDR3aa: CASSLGQTNEKLFF
v_gene: TRBV15; d_gene: NA; j_gene: TRBJ1-1; CDR3aa: CATSRDSVAFF
v_gene: TRBV5-1; d_gene: NA; j_gene: TRBJ1-4; CDR3aa: CASTLRPTFATNEKLFF
v_gene: TRBV10-2; d_gene: NA; j_gene: TRBJ1-5; CDR3aa: CASRPDSHNQPQHF
v_gene: TRBV5-4; d_gene: TRBD2; j_gene: TRBJ2-1; CDR3aa: CASSGLADYYNEQFF
v_gene: TRBV28; d_gene: TRBD1; j_gene: TRBJ1-6; CDR3aa: CASSLFDRAGGLHF
v_gene: TRBV9; d_gene: NA; j_gene: TRBJ2-3; CDR3aa: CASSKAGAPTDTQYF
v_gene: TRBV28; d_gene: NA; j_gene: TRBJ1-1; CDR3aa: CASSPRMNTEAFF
v_gene: TRBV12-5; d_gene: NA; j_gene: TRBJ1-2; CDR3aa: CASGHSNYGYTF
v_gene: TRBV4-2; d_gene: TRBD2; j_gene: TRBJ2-3; CDR3aa: CASSQAGGRITDTQYF
v_gene: TRBV7-2; d_gene: NA; j_gene: TRBJ1-1; CDR3aa: CASRDSGLNTEAFF
v_gene: TRBV3-1/TRBV3-2; d_gene: NA; j_gene: TRBJ2-1; CDR3aa: CASSQDPGVFYNEQFF
v_gene: TRBV12-3/TRBV12-4; d_gene: TRBD1; j_gene: TRBJ1-1; CDR3aa: CASTLDRGTEAFF
v_gene: TRBV6-1; d_gene: TRBD2; j_gene: TRBJ2-2; CDR3aa: CASSEGGRRTGELFF
v_gene: TRBV6-4; d_gene: NA; j_gene: TRBJ1-5; CDR3aa: CASSDCPRVEGNQPQHF
v_gene: TRBV5-1; d_gene: NA; j_gene: TRBJ2-1; CDR3aa: CASSLVAASNEQFF
v_gene: TRBV4-1; d_gene: NA; j_gene: TRBJ2-7; CDR3aa: CASSQDPYYEQYF
v_gene: TRBV13; d_gene: TRBD2; j_gene: TRBJ2-3; CDR3aa: CASSRLAGGGTDTQYF
v_gene: TRBV12-5; d_gene: NA; j_gene: TRBJ2-3; CDR3aa: CASGITDTQYF
v_gene: TRBV7-9; d_gene: NA; j_gene: TRBJ2-5; CDR3aa: CASSFQGRHGETQYF
v_gene: TRBV5-5; d_gene: NA; j_gene: TRBJ1-5; CDR3aa: CASSLGAASNQPQHF
v_gene: TRBV6-2/TRBV6-3; d_gene: NA; j_gene: TRBJ1-5; CDR3aa: CASSWAGQPQHF
v_gene: TRBV9; d_gene: NA; j_gene: TRBJ2-1; CDR3aa: CASSVVYTGGPGNEQFF
v_gene: TRBV6-1; d_gene: TRBD1; j_gene: TRBJ2-1; CDR3aa: CASSEDRGGSYNEQFF
v_gene: TRBV21-1; d_gene: NA; j_gene: TRBJ2-2; CDR3aa: CASSSGTGRSNTGELFF
v_gene: TRBV10-2; d_gene: NA; j_gene: TRBJ1-1; CDR3aa: CASRRQPQDTEAFF
v_gene: TRBV5-8; d_gene: TRBD1; j_gene: TRBJ2-7; CDR3aa: CASSLEWDRAYEQYF
v_gene: TRBV6-1; d_gene: NA; j_gene: TRBJ1-4; CDR3aa: CASSEALGATNEKLFF
v_gene: TRBV28; d_gene: NA; j_gene: TRBJ1-1; CDR3aa: CASTPDSLLYTEAFF